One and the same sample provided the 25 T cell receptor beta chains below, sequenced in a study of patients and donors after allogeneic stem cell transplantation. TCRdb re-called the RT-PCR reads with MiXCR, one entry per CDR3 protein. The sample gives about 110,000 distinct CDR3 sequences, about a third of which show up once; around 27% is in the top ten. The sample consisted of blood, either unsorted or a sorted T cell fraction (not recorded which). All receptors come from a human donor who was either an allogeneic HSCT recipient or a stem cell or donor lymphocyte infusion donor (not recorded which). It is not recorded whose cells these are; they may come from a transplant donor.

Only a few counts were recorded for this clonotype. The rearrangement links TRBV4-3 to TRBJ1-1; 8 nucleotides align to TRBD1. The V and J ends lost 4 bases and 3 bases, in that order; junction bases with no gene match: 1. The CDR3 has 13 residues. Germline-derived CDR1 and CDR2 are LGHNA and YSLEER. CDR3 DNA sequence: TGCGCCAGCAGCCGACAGGGGCACACTGAAGCTTTCTTT. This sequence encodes CASSRQGHTEAFF.

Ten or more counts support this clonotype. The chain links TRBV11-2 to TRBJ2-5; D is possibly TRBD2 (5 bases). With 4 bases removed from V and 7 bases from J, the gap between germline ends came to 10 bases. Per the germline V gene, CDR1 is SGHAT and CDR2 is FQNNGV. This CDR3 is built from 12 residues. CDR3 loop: CASSSEGGTQYF. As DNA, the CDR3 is TGTGCCAGCAGCTCCGAGGGTGGGACCCAGTACTTC.

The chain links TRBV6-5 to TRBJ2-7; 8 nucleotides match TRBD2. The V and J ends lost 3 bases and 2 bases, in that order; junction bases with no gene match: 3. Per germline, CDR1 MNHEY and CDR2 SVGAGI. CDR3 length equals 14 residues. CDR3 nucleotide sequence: TGTGCCAGCAGTTATTCGGGAGGGCCCTACGAGCAGTACTTC. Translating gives CASSYSGGPYEQYF.

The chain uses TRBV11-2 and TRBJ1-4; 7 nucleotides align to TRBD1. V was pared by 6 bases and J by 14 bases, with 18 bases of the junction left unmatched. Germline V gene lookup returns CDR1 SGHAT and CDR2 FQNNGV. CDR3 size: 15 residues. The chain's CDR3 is CASSYDDRDLRTLFF. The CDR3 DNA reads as TGTGCCAGCAGTTACGACGACAGGGACCTTCGGACTCTGTTTTTT.

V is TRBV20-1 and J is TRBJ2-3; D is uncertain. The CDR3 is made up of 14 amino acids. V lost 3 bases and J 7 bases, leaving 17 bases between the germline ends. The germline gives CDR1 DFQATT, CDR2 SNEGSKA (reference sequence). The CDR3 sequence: CSASRLQARNTQYF. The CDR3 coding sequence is TGCAGTGCTAGTCGTCTCCAGGCGAGGAATACGCAGTATTTT.

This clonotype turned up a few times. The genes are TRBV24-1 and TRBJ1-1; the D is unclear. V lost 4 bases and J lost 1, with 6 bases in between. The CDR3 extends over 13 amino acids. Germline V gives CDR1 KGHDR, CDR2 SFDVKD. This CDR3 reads CATSDWENTEAFF. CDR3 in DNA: TGTGCCACCAGTGACTGGGAGAACACTGAAGCTTTCTTT.

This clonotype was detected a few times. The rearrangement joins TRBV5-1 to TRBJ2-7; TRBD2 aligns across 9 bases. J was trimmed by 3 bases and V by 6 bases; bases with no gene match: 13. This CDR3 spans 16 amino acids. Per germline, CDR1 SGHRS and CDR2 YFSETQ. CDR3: CASTASGNLAVYEQYF. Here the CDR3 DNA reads TGCGCCAGCACGGCTAGCGGGAACCTTGCAGTCTACGAGCAGTACTTC.

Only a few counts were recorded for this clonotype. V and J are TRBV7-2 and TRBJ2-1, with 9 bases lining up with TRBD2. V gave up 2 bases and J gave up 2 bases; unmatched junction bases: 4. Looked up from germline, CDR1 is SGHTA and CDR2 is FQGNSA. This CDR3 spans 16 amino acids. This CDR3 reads CASSLILAGTYNEQFF. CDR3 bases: TGTGCCAGCAGCTTAATCCTAGCGGGAACCTACAATGAGCAGTTCTTC.

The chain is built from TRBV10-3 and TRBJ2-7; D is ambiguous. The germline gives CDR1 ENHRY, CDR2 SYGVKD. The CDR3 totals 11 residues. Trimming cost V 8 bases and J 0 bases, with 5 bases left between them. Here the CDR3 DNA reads TGTGCCATCGGTAGCTCCTACGAGCAGTACTTC. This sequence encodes CAIGSSYEQYF.

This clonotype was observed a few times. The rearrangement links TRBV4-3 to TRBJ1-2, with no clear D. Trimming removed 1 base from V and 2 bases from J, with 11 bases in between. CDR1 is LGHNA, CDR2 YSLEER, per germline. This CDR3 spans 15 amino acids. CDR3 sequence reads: CASSQVGRQNYGYTF. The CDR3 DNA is TGCGCCAGCAGCCAAGTAGGCCGACAAAACTATGGCTACACCTTC.

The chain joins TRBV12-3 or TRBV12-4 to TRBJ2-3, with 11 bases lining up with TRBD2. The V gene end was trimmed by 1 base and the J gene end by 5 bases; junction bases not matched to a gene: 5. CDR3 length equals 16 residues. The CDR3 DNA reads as TGTGCCAGCAGTTTAGGGCTAGCGGGAGGTCTAGATACGCAGTATTTT. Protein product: CASSLGLAGGLDTQYF.

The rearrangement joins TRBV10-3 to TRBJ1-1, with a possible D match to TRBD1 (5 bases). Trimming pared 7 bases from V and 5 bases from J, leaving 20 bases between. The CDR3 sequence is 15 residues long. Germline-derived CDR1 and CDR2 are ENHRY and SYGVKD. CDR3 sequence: CAITPSGTLGTEAFF. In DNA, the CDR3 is TGTGCCATCACCCCCTCCGGGACGTTGGGGACTGAAGCTTTCTTT.

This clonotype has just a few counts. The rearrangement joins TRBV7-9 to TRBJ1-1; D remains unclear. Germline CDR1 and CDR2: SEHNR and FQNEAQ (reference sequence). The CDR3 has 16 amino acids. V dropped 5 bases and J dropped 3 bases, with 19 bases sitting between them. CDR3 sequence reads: CASSPRATPRDTEAFF. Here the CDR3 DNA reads TGTGCCAGCAGCCCCCGGGCCACCCCGAGGGACACTGAAGCTTTCTTT.

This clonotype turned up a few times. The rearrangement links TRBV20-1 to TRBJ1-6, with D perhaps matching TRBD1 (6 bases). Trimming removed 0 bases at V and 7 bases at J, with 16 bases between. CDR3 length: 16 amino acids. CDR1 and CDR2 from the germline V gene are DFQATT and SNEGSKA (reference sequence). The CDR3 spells CSARDPTRGVNSPLHF. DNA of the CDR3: TGCAGTGCTAGAGATCCCACAAGGGGGGTAAATTCACCCCTCCACTTT.

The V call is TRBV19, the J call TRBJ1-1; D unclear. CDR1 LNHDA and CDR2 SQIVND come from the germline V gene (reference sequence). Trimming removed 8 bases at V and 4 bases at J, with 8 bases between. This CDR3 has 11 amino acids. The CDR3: CASSVSTEAFF. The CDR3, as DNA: TGTGCCAGTTCTGTCAGCACTGAAGCTTTCTTT.

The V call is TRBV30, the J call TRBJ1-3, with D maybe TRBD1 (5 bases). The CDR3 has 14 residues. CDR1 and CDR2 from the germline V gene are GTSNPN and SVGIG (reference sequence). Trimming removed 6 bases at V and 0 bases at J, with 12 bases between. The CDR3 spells CACRQRGSGNTIYF. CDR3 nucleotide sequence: TGTGCCTGTCGCCAAAGGGGCTCTGGAAACACCATATATTTT. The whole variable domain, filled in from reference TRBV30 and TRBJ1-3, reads SQTIHQWPATLVQPVGSPLSLECTVEGTSNPNLYWYRQAAGRGLQLLFYSVGIGQISSEVPQNLSASRPQDRQFILSSKKLLLSDSGFYLCACRQRGSGNTIYFGEGSWLTVV.

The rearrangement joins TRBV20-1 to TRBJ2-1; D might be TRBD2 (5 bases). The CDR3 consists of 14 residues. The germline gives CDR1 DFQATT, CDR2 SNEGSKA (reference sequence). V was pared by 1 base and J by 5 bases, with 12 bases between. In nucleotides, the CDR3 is TGCAGTGCTAGAGGCGGGTTAGGAAACAATGAGCAGTTCTTC. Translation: CSARGGLGNNEQFF.

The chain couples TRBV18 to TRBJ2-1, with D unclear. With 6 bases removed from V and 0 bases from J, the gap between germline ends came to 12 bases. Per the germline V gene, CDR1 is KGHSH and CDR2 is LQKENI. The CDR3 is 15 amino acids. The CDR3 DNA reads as TGTGCCAGCTCCCCCGACACGATCTCCTACAATGAGCAGTTCTTC. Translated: CASSPDTISYNEQFF.

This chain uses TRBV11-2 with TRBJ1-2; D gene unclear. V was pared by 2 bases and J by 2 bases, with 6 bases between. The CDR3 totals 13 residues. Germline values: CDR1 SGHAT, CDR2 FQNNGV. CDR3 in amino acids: CASSLNKNYGYTF. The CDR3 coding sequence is TGTGCCAGCAGCTTAAACAAAAACTATGGCTACACCTTC.

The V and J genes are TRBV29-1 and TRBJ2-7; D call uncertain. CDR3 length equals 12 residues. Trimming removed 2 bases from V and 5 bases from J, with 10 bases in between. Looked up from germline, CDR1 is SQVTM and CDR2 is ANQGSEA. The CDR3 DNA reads TGCAGCGTTGAAACCGATTCTCACGAGCAGTACTTC. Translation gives CSVETDSHEQYF.

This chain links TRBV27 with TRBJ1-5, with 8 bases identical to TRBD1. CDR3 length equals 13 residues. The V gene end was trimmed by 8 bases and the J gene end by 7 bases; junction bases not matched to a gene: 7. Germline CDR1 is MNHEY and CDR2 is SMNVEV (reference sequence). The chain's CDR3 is CASGQGHEQPQHF. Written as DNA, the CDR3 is TGTGCCAGCGGACAGGGTCACGAGCAGCCCCAGCATTTT.

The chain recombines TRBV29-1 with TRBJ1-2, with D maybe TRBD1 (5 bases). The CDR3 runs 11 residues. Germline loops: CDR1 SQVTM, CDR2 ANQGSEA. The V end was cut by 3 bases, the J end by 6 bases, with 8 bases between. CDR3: CSVDQGDGYTF. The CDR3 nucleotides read TGCAGCGTTGACCAGGGTGATGGCTACACCTTC.

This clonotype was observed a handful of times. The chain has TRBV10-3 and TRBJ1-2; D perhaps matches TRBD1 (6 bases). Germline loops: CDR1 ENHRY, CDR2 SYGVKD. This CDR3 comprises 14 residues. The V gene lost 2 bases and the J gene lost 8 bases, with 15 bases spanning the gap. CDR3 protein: CAISEVLAGQGYTF. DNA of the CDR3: TGTGCCATCAGTGAGGTCCTCGCAGGACAGGGCTACACCTTC.

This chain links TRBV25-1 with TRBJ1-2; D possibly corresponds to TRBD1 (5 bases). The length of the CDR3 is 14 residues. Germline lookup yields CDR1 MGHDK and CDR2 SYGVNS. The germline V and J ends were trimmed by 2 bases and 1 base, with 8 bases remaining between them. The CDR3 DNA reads TGTGCCAGCAGTGAAACCAGGGATAACTATGGCTACACCTTC. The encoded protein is CASSETRDNYGYTF.

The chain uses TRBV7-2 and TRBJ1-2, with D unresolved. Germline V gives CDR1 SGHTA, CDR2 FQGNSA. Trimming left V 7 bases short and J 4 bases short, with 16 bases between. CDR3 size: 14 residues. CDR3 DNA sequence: TGTGCCAGCAATTCGGAGGGTTTTGGCTATGGCTACACCTTC. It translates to CASNSEGFGYGYTF.